The next 13 T cell receptor beta chains were all read from a single sample in a study of blood T cell repertoires in COVID-19. Measured with immunoSEQ multiplex PCR; TCRdb has only the in-frame clones, and not every one. The sample has 150,000 to 200,000 clones; around 89% are singletons. Sequenced: peripheral blood. The receptor source for this set is a human donor in a cohort sampled during active COVID-19.

This clone was detected once. CDR3 residues: CASSFRDRGVNTEAFF. For the CDR3, the DNA is TGTGCCAGCAGTTTCCGGGACAGGGGGGTGAACACTGAAGCTTTCTTT. The V call is TRBV28, the J call TRBJ1-1, with 11 nucleotides matching TRBD1. The CDR3 extends over 16 amino acids. Germline V gives CDR1 MDHEN, CDR2 SYDVKM. V trimming: 3 bases; J trimming: 0 bases; junction bases outside the gene matches: 3.

V usage is TRBV5-1 and J usage is TRBJ2-7, with TRBD1 matching over 7 bases. The CDR3 is made up of 14 amino acids. Per germline, CDR1 SGHRS and CDR2 YFSETQ. The trim removed 2 bases at V and 5 bases at J, leaving 7 bases unmatched. In DNA form, the CDR3 reads TGCGCCAGCAGCTTTAGACAGGGTCCCAACGAGCAGTACTTC. Its protein is CASSFRQGPNEQYF.

J is TRBJ1-1 and V is TRBV6-6; 8 bases fit TRBD1. There are 16 residues in the CDR3. The V gene end was trimmed by 5 bases and the J gene end by 0 bases; junction bases not matched to a gene: 8. The germline gives CDR1 MNHNY, CDR2 SVGAGI (reference sequence). This chain's CDR3 is CASSQGTGHMNTEAFF. CDR3 nucleotide sequence: TGTGCCAGCAGTCAGGGGACAGGCCATATGAACACTGAAGCTTTCTTT.

For this clone: At the DNA level, this CDR3 is encoded by other sequences in the same sample as well. The chain combines TRBV5-1 with TRBJ1-3, with TRBD1 matching 7 bases. Unmatched junction bases numbered 5, after V lost 3 bases and J lost 2 bases. Germline values: CDR1 SGHRS, CDR2 YFSETQ. CDR3 size: 15 residues. The chain's CDR3 is CASSSTGDAGNTIYF. CDR3 DNA sequence: TGCGCCAGCAGCTCTACAGGGGATGCTGGAAACACCATATATTTT.

The V gene is TRBV7-9, the J gene TRBJ1-1; weak D call: TRBD1 (6 bases). Trimming removed 2 bases from V and 4 bases from J, with 8 bases in between. The CDR3 loop spans 13 amino acids. Germline CDR1 is SEHNR and CDR2 is FQNEAQ (reference sequence). In nucleotides, the CDR3 is TGTGCCAGCAGCTTAACACAGGGCACTGAAGCTTTCTTT. It encodes CASSLTQGTEAFF.

The gene calls are TRBV3-1 (or the pseudogene TRBV3-2) and TRBJ2-7, with 7 bases that match TRBD1. Germline CDR1 reads LGHDT; CDR2 reads YNNKEL (reference sequence). The V and J ends lost 1 base and 2 bases, in that order; junction bases with no gene match: 2. CDR3 length: 14 residues. The CDR3 bases are TGTGCCAGCAGCCAAGTACAGGGGCCCTACGAGCAGTACTTC. It encodes CASSQVQGPYEQYF.

V gene TRBV9 combines with J gene TRBJ2-2; TRBD1 aligns across 9 bases. The CDR3 is made up of 15 amino acids. Looked up from germline, CDR1 is SGDLS and CDR2 is YYNGEE. Trimming removed 0 bases from V and 5 bases from J; junction bases left unmatched: 2. The CDR3: CASSVEGTGTGELFF. CDR3 coding DNA: TGTGCCAGCAGCGTAGAAGGGACAGGGACCGGGGAGCTGTTTTTT.

This chain links TRBV12-3 or TRBV12-4 with TRBJ1-2, with D possibly TRBD1 on 6 matching bases. This CDR3 region has 13 residues. V was pared by 6 bases and J by 8 bases, with 16 bases between. The CDR3 reads CASSRQAGGGYTF. CDR3 in DNA: TGTGCCAGCAGCCGACAGGCGGGAGGAGGCTACACCTTC.

V and J are TRBV3-1 (or the pseudogene TRBV3-2) and TRBJ2-7, with TRBD1 matching over 8 bases. Germline CDR1 is LGHDT and CDR2 is YNNKEL (reference sequence). Trimming removed 0 bases from V and 3 bases from J; junction bases left unmatched: 7. This CDR3 comprises 16 residues. CDR3 loop: CASSQEVGTGIYEQYF. The DNA of the CDR3 is TGTGCCAGCAGCCAAGAGGTGGGGACAGGTATCTACGAGCAGTACTTC.

The chain couples TRBV11-3 to TRBJ2-1; tentative D call: TRBD2 (6 bases). Germline V CDR1 and CDR2: SGHNT, YENEEA. Trimming removed 1 base from V and 10 bases from J, with 17 bases in between. CDR3 length equals 15 residues. The CDR3 nucleotides read TGTGCCAGCAGCTTAGGAGTGGGAGGCCCCGGGGAGCAGTTCTTC. This gives the protein CASSLGVGGPGEQFF.

J is TRBJ1-1 and V is TRBV9; no definite D call. This CDR3 spans 15 amino acids. The V gene's germline CDR1 is SGDLS and CDR2 YYNGEE. Trimming took off 0 bases at V and 3 bases at J, with 12 bases between the two ends. The CDR3 is CASSVGSQTYTEAFF. The CDR3, as DNA: TGTGCCAGCAGCGTAGGTAGTCAGACTTACACTGAAGCTTTCTTT.

V gene TRBV7-2 combines with J gene TRBJ2-5, with 7 positions matching TRBD2. The CDR3 has 19 amino acids. The ends lost 1 base at V and 3 bases at J; junction bases unmatched: 17. CDR1 is SGHTA, CDR2 FQGNSA, per germline. The CDR3 DNA is TGTGCCAGCAGCTTAGGAGGCGGCGGGAGAAGGGGTAAGGAAGAGACCCAGTACTTC. This sequence encodes CASSLGGGGRRGKEETQYF. Variable domain in full (rest from reference TRBV7-2 and TRBJ2-5): GAGVSQSPSNKVTEKGKDVELRCDPISGHTALYWYRQSLGQGLEFLIYFQGNSAPDKSGLPSDRFSAERTGGSVSTLTIQRTQQEDSAVYLCASSLGGGGRRGKEETQYFGPGTRLLVL.

The chain is built from TRBV5-6 and TRBJ2-7, with 8 bases matching TRBD1. The ends lost 0 bases at V and 9 bases at J; junction bases unmatched: 5. CDR1 SGHDT and CDR2 YYEEEE come from the germline V gene. The CDR3 contains 13 residues. This CDR3 is CASSLGQGFGQYF. CDR3 DNA: TGTGCCAGCAGCTTGGGACAGGGGTTTGGGCAGTACTTC.